This is a list of T cell receptor beta chains from one sample in a study of cytomegalovirus exposure and HLA in healthy donors. The data were produced by immunoSEQ multiplex PCR, yet TCRdb's version contains in-frame clones alone and is incomplete. This sample has some 120,000 clones, with 88% found just once. Sequenced: PBMCs. These receptors were collected from a man aged 30-40 years in good health and CMV-seronegative. CDR3s include the opening cysteine and the closing phenylalanine or tryptophan. Each record gives: J gene, clone size, V gene, D gene, CDR3 DNA, CDR3 protein. D genes are given only for firm matches. The listing skips clone size in some rows; elsewhere it reads once, few, many or a size class.

TRBJ2-3,.,TRBV6-5,TRBD2,TGTGCCAGCAGACCTAGCGGGAGCACAGATACGCAGTATTTT,CASRPSGSTDTQYF
TRBJ2-5,.,TRBV7-2,TRBD2,TGTGCCAGCAGCCCGGGGGGGGCTCTGGAGACCCAGTACTTC,CASSPGGALETQYF
TRBJ1-6,.,TRBV11-2,.,TGTGCCAGCAGCTTAGATAGAGGGCTCAAATCACCCCTCCACTTT,CASSLDRGLKSPLHF
TRBJ2-2,few,TRBV18,.,TGTGCCAGCTCGCAACCAGGACTGAACACCGGGGAGCTGTTTTTT,CASSQPGLNTGELFF
TRBJ1-2,few,TRBV7-2,.,TGTGCCAGCAGCTTAGTTGGCAGGGGACGGGATGGCTACACCTTC,CASSLVGRGRDGYTF
TRBJ2-7,.,TRBV7-9,TRBD2,TGTGCCAGCAGCGCGACTAGCGACGAGCAGTACTTC,CASSATSDEQYF
TRBJ2-1,.,TRBV7-9,.,TGTGCCAGCAGCTTAGGCGCCACCTACAATGAGCAGTTCTTC,CASSLGATYNEQFF
TRBJ1-1,.,TRBV18,.,TGTGCCAGCTCACCGATCAGGGATACTGAAGCTTTCTTT,CASSPIRDTEAFF
TRBJ2-1,once,TRBV5-1,TRBD2,TGCGCCAGCAGCTTAGGGTACGAGCGGGAGGCCGCTTTCCTCTTC,CASSLGYEREAAFLF
TRBJ1-1,.,TRBV6-6,TRBD1,TGTGCCACCTTACAGGGGAATGGTGAAGCTTTCTTT,CATLQGNGEAFF
TRBJ2-3,.,TRBV18,.,TGTGCCAGCTCACCATTGGGGCAGGGGAAAGATACGCAGTATTTT,CASSPLGQGKDTQYF
TRBJ1-5,.,TRBV6-5,TRBD1,TGTGCCAGCAGCGGGCTGACAGGGGCGGATCAGCCCCAGCATTTT,CASSGLTGADQPQHF
TRBJ2-5,.,TRBV9,TRBD1,TGTGCCAGCAGCGCACATGTTTCCGGGACAGGGGATGAGACCCAGTACTTC,CASSAHVSGTGDETQYF
TRBJ2-1,.,TRBV5-1,TRBD2,TGCGCCAGCACCTATCGGGTTAGCGGGAGGTGGTCCAATGAGCAGTTCTTC,CASTYRVSGRWSNEQFF
TRBJ2-1,.,TRBV7-2,.,TGTGCCAGCAGCTTAGGGCACAATGAGCAGTTCTTC,CASSLGHNEQFF
TRBJ2-5,.,TRBV6-5,.,TGTGCCAGCAGTTACAACAGCCAAGAGACCCAGTACTTC,CASSYNSQETQYF
TRBJ2-7,.,TRBV6-6,.,TGTGCCAGCAGTTACTCGAGAGGGAGCTACGAGCAGTACTTC,CASSYSRGSYEQYF
TRBJ1-5,.,TRBV18,.,TGTGCCAGCTCACCACTGGCAGGGGTCAATCAGCCCCAGCATTTT,CASSPLAGVNQPQHF
TRBJ2-7,.,TRBV5-1,.,TGCGCCAGCAGCTTGGAGCTCGCTAGCTCCTACGAGCAGTACTTC,CASSLELASSYEQYF
TRBJ1-2,.,TRBV12-5,TRBD1,TGTGCTAGTGGTTTTGGACAGGGACTCTGGTACACCTTC,CASGFGQGLWYTF
TRBJ2-7,.,TRBV29-1,TRBD1,TGCAGCGCCGGGCGGGACAGGGGGCGCGAGCAGTACTTC,CSAGRDRGREQYF
TRBJ2-3,.,TRBV11-2,TRBD2,TGTGCCAGCAGCTTAGGGACCGGGACTATAAACACAGATACGCAGTATTTT,CASSLGTGTINTDTQYF
TRBJ1-2,.,TRBV5-1,TRBD1,TGCGCCAGCAGCTTGGGGACAGGGGGCGATGGCTACACCTTC,CASSLGTGGDGYTF
TRBJ2-7,.,TRBV30,.,TGTGCCTGGACGGCGGACTACGAGCAGTACTTC,CAWTADYEQYF
TRBJ2-1,.,TRBV5-1,TRBD2,TGCGCCAGCTATCCGACTAGCGGGAGTTCCCATGAGCAGTTCTTC,CASYPTSGSSHEQFF
TRBJ1-1,.,TRBV11-2,.,TGTGCCAGCAGCTTTTGGGGGGACACTGAAGCTTTCTTT,CASSFWGDTEAFF